Here is one T cell receptor (beta chain) with its context. The germline V and J ends were trimmed by 1 base and 3 bases, with 7 bases remaining between them. CDR3 length equals 12 residues. Germline lookup yields CDR1 SQVTM and CDR2 ANQGSEA. The data stem from a study of T cells of healthy individuals. TCRdb reprocessed the 5' RACE reads via MiXCR and lists one record per CDR3 protein. This sample carries 53,000 or so distinct CDR3 sequences, roughly 14% of them seen once, and the ten largest clones take roughly 15%. The V call is TRBV29-1, the J call TRBJ2-7; unclear D gene. The sequence was collected from a human donor in good health. CDR3 region: CSVEGASYEQYF. CDR3 DNA sequence: TGCAGCGTTGAAGGGGCTAGCTACGAGCAGTACTTC.